The TCR beta chain described here comes from a study of human T cells and chemical hapten exposure. Looking at the study overall: Subjects had 2% DPC placed on roughly 2 cm by roughly 2 cm of upper inner arm skin for sensitization. Study outcomes and limitations: The study found that DPC sensitization did not change TCRs above 1 in 1000 frequency. Expanded TCRs created a significantly greater count of big CDR3 similarity clusters than controls did.

Trimming stripped 3 bases from V and 6 bases from J, with 20 bases between. This CDR3 region has 16 residues. Sample time point: pre-sensitization, week 0. Regarding treatment: therapeutic diphenylcyclopropenone sensitization with weekly scalp DPC. Blood collection happened ahead of applying each patch test. TCRdb redid the calling of the RACE reads with MiXCR, one entry per CDR3 protein. Of 150,000 to 200,000 distinct CDR3 sequences listed, just under 30% were seen once; the top ten hold about 2.7%. With respect to this clonotype: What it binds is unknown.

The sequence came from a woman in her thirties with alopecia areata. Some clones in this sample may be carry-over from other donors' samples. The specimen was whole blood, collected in connection with sensitization to the hapten diphenylcyclopropenone (DPC). The chain carries TRBV12-3 or TRBV12-4 and TRBJ2-5, with a tentative D call TRBD2 (6 bases). As DNA, the CDR3 is TGTGCCAGCAGTTTGGTCCTGGCGGGGCCCGTGCAGACCCAGTACTTC. This codes for CASSLVLAGPVQTQYF.